The clone carrying this TCR beta chain was recorded a few times. Its specificity is unknown. These data originate in a study of STAT5B mutations in CD4+ large granular lymphocyte leukemia. Data came from immunoSEQ multiplex PCR; TCRdb stores just in-frame clones and leaves some out. The repertoire consists of 30,000 or so clones, with about 89% occurring once and the leading ten covering roughly 0.38%. This CDR3 has 16 residues. From germline, CDR1 is SEHNR and CDR2 FQNEAQ (reference sequence). Trimming took 1 base from V and 2 from J, leaving 15 bases between them. Notes on the study in general: About a quarter of private leukemic clonotypes occurred rarely in other patients' non-leukemic repertoires.

Sequencing used CD4+ T cells from blood buffy coats. The TCR comes from a human donor in good health. This chain joins TRBV7-9 and TRBJ2-7; D tentatively fits TRBD1 or TRBD2 (5 bases each). CDR3 protein: CASSLGDGRQPYEQYF. As DNA, the CDR3 is TGTGCCAGCAGCTTAGGGGACGGCAGACAACCCTACGAGCAGTACTTC.